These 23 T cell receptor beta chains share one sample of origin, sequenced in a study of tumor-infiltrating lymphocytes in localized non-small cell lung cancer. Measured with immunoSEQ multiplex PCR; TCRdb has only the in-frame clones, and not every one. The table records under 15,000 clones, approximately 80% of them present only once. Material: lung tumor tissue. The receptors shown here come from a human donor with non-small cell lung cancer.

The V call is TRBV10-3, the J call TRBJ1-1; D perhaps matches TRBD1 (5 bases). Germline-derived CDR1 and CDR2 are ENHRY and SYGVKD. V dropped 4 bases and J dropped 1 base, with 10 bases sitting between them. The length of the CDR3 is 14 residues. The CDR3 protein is CAISGQRENTEAFF. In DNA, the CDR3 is TGTGCCATCAGTGGACAGAGGGAGAACACTGAAGCTTTCTTT.

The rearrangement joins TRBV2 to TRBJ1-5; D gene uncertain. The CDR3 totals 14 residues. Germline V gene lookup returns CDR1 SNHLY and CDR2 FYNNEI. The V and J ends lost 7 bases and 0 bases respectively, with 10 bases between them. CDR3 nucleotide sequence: TGTGCCAGCACCGGGGAGTATAGCAATCAGCCCCAGCATTTT. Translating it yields CASTGEYSNQPQHF.

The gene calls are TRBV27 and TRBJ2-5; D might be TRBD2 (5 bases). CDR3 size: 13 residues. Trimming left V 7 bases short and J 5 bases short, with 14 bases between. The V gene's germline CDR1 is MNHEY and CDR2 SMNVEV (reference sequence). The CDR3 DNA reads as TGTGCCAGCAAATCTCCCCGGAGGGAGACCCAGTACTTC. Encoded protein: CASKSPRRETQYF.

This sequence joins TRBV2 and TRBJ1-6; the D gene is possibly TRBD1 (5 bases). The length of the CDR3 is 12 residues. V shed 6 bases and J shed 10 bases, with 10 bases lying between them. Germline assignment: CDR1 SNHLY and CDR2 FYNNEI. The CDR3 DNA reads TGTGCCAGCAGCAGGGCCCAATCACCCCTCCACTTT. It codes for CASSRAQSPLHF.

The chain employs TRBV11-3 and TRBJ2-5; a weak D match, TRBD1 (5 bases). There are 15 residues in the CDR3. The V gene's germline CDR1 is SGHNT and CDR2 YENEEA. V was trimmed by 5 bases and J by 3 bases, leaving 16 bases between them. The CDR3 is CASSPPGQGEETQYF. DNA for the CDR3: TGTGCCAGCAGCCCTCCCGGGCAGGGCGAAGAGACCCAGTACTTC.

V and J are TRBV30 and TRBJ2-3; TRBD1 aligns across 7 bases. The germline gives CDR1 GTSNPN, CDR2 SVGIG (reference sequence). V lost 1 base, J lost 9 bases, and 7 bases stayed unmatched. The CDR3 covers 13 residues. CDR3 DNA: TGTGCCTGGAGTGATGGGGACAGCGAGACGCAGTATTTT. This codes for CAWSDGDSETQYF. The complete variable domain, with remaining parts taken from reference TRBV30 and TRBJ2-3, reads SQTIHQWPATLVQPVGSPLSLECTVEGTSNPNLYWYRQAAGRGLQLLFYSVGIGQISSEVPQNLSASRPQDRQFILSSKKLLLSDSGFYLCAWSDGDSETQYFGPGTRLTVL.

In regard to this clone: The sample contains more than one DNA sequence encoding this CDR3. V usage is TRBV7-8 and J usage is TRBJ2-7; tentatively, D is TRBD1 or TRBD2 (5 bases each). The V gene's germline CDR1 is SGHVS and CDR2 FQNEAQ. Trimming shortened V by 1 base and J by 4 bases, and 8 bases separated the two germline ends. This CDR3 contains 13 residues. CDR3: CASSLGQRYEQYF. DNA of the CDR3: TGTGCCAGCAGCTTAGGACAGCGGTACGAGCAGTACTTC.

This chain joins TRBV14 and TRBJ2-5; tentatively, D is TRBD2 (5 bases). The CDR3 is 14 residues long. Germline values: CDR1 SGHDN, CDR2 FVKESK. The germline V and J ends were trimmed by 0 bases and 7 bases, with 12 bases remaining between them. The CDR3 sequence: CASSQELRVGTQYF. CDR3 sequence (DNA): TGTGCCAGCAGCCAAGAATTGCGGGTAGGGACCCAGTACTTC.

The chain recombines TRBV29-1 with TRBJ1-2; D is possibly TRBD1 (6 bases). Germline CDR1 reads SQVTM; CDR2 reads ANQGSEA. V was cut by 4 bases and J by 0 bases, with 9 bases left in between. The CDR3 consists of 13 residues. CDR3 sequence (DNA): TGCAGCGTTGGCGGACAGTCTAACTATGGCTACACCTTC. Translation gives CSVGGQSNYGYTF.

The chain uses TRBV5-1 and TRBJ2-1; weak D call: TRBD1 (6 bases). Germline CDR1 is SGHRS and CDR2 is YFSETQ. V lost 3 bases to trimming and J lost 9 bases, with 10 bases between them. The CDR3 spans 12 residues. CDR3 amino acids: CASSSRGSEQFF. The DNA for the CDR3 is TGCGCCAGCAGCTCCAGGGGCAGTGAGCAGTTCTTC. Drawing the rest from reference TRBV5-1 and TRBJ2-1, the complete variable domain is KAGVTQTPRYLIKTRGQQVTLSCSPISGHRSVSWYQQTPGQGLQFLFEYFSETQRNKGNFPGRFSGRQFSNSRSEMNVSTLELGDSALYLCASSSRGSEQFFGPGTRLTVL.

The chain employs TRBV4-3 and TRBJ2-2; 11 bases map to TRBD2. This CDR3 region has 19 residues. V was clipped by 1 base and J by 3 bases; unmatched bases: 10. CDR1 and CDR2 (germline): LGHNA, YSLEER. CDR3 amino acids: CASSQGGASGGSDTGELFF. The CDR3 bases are TGCGCCAGCAGCCAAGGAGGGGCTAGCGGGGGGAGTGACACCGGGGAGCTGTTTTTT.

CDR3 residues: CASSYAARDYGYTF. DNA of the CDR3: TGTGCCAGCAGTTACGCCGCCAGGGACTATGGCTACACCTTC. The chain uses TRBV6-5 and TRBJ1-2, with D possibly TRBD1 on 5 matching bases. The length of the CDR3 is 14 residues. Germline values: CDR1 MNHEY, CDR2 SVGAGI. Deletions cut 2 bases from V and 3 bases from J, with 10 bases between.

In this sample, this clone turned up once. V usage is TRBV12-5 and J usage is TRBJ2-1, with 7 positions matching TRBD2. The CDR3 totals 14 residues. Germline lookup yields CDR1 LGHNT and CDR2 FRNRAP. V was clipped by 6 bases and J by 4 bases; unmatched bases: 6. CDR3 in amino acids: CASGDGGGYNEQFF. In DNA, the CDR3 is TGTGCTAGTGGCGATGGGGGGGGGTACAATGAGCAGTTCTTC.

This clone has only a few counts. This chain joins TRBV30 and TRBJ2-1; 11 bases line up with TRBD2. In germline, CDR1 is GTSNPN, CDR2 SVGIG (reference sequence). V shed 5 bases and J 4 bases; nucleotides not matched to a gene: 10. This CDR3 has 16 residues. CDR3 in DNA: TGTGCCTGGGTTCTAGCGGGGGGTCCTACATACAATGAGCAGTTCTTC. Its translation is CAWVLAGGPTYNEQFF.

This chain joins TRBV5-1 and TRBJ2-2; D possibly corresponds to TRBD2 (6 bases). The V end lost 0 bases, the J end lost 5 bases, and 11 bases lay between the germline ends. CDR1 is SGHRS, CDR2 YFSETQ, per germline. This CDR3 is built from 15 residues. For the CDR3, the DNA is TGCGCCAGCAGCTTGGGTTCGCTAGCGACCGGGGAGCTGTTTTTT. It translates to CASSLGSLATGELFF.

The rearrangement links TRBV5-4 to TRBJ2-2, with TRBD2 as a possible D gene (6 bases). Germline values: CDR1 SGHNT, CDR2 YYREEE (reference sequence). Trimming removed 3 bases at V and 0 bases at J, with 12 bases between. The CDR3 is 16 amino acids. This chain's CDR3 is CASSSDGTANTGELFF. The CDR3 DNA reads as TGTGCCAGCAGCTCGGACGGGACTGCGAACACCGGGGAGCTGTTTTTT.

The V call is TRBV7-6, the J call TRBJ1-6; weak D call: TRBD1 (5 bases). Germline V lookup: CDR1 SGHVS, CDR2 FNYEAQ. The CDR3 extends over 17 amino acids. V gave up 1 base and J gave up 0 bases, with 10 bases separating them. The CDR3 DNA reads TGTGCCAGCAGCTTAGATGCCGGGACCTCCTATAATTCACCCCTCCACTTT. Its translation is CASSLDAGTSYNSPLHF. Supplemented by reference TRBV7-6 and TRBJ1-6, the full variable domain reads GAGVSQSPRYKVTKRGQDVALRCDPISGHVSLYWYRQALGQGPEFLTYFNYEAQQDKSGLPNDRFSAERPEGSISTLTIQRTEQRDSAMYRCASSLDAGTSYNSPLHFGNGTRLTVT.

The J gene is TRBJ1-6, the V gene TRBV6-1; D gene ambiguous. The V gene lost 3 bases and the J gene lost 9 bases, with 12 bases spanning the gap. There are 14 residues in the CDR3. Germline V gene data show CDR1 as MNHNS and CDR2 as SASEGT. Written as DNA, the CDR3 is TGTGCCAGCAGTGATTTTTCGGCCCCTTCACCCCTCCACTTT. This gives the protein CASSDFSAPSPLHF.

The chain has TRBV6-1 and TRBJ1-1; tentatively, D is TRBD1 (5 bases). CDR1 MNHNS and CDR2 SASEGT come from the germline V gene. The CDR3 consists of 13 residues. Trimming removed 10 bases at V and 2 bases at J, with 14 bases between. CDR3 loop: CAISRVRNTEAFF. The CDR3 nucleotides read TGTGCCATCAGCAGGGTTCGAAACACTGAAGCTTTCTTT.

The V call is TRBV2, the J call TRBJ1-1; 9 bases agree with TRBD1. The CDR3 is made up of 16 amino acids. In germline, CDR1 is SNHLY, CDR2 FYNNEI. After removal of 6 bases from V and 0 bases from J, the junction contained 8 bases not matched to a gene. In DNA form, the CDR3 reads TGTGCCAGCAGGGTACAGGGGGCCTCAGTGAACACTGAAGCTTTCTTT. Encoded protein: CASRVQGASVNTEAFF.

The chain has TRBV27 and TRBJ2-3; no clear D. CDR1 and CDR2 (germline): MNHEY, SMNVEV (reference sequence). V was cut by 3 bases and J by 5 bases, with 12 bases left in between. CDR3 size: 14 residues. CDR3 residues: CASSFQDLRDTQYF. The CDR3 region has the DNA TGTGCCAGCAGTTTTCAGGACCTGCGAGATACGCAGTATTTT.

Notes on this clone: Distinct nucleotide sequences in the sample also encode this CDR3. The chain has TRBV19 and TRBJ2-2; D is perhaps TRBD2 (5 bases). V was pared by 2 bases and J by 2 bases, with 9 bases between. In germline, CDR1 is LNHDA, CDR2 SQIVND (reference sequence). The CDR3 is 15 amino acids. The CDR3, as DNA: TGTGCCAGTAGTATATCCGGGGTAAACACCGGGGAGCTGTTTTTT. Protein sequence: CASSISGVNTGELFF.

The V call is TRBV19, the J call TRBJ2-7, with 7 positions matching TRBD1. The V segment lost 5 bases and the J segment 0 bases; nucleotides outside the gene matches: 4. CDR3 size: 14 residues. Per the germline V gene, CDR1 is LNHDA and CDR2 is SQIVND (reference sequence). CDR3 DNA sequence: TGTGCCAGTAGTGAGGGGGCCCTCTCCTACGAGCAGTACTTC. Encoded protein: CASSEGALSYEQYF.